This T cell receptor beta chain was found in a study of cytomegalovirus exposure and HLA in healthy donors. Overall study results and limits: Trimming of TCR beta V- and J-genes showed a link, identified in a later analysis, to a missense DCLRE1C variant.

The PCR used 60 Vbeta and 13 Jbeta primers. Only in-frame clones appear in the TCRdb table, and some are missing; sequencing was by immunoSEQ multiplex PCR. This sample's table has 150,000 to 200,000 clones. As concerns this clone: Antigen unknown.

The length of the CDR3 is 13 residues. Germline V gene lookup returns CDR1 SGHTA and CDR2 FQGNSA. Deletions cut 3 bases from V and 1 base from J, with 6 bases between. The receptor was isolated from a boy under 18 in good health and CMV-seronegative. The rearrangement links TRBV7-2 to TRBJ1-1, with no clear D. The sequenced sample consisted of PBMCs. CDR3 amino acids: CASSFSGNTEAFF. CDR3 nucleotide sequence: TGTGCCAGCAGCTTTTCCGGGAACACTGAAGCTTTCTTT.